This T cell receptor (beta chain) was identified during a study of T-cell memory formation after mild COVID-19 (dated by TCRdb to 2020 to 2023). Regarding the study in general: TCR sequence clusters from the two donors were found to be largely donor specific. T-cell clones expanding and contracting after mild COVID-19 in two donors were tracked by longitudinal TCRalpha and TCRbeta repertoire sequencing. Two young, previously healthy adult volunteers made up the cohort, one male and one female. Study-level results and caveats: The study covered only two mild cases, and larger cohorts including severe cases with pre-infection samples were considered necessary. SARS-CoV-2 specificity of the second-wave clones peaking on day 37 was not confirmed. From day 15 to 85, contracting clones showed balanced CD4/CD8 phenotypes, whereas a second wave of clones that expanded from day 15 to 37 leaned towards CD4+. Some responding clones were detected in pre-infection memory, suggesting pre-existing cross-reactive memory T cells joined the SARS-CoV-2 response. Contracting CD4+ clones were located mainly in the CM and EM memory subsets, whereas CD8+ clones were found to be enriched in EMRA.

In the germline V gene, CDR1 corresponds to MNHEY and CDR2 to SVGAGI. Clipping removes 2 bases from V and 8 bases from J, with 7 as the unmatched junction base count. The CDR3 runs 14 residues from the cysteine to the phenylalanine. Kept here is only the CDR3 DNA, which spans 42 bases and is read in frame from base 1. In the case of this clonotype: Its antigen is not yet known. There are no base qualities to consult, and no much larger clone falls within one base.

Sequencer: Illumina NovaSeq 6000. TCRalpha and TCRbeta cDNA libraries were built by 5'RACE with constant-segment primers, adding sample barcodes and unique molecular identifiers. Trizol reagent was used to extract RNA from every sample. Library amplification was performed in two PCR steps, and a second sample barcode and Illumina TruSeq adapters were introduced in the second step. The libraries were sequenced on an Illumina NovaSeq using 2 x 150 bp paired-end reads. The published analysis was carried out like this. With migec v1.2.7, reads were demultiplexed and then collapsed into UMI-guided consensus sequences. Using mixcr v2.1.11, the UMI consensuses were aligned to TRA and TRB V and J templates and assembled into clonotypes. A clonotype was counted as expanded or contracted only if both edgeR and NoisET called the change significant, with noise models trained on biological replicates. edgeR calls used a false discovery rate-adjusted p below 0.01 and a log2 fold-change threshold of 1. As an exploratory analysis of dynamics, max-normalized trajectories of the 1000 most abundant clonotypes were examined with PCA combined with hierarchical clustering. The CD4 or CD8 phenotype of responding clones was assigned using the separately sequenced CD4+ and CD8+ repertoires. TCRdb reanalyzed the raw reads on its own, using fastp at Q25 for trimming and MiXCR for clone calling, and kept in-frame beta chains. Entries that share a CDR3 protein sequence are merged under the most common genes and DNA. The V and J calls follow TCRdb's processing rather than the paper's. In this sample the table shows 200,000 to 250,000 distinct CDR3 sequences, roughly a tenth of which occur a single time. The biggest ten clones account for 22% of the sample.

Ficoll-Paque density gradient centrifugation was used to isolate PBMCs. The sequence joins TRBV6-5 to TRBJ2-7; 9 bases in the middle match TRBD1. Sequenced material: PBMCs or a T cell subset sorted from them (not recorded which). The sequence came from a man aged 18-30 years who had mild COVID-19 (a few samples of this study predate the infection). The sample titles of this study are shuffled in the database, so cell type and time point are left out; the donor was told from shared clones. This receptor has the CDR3 CASSYPGQGRKQYF. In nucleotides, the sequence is TGTGCCAGCAGTTACCCGGGACAGGGCAGGAAGCAGTACTTC.